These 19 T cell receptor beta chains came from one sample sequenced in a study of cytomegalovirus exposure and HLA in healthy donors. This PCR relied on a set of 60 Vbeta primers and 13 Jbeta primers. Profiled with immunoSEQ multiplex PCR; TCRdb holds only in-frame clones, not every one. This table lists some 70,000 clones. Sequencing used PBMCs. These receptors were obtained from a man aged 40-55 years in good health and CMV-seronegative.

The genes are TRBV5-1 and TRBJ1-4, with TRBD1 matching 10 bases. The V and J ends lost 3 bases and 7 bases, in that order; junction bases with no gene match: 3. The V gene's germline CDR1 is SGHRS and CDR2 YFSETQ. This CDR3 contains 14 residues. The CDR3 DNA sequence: TGCGCCAGCAGCTCCGACAGGGGGCTTGAAAAACTGTTTTTT. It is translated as CASSSDRGLEKLFF.

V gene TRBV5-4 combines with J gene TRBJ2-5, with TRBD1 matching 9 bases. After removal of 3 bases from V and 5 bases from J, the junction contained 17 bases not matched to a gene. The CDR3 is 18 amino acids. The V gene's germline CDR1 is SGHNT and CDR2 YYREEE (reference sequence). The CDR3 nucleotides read TGTGCCAGCAGCTCTTCTAGAACCCGGGACAGGGAGTCGGAGACCCAGTACTTC. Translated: CASSSSRTRDRESETQYF.

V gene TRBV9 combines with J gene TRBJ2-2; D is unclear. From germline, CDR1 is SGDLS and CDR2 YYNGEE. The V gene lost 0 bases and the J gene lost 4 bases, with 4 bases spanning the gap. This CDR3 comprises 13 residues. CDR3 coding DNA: TGTGCCAGCAGCGTAGCCCTCACCGGGGAGCTGTTTTTT. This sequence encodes CASSVALTGELFF.

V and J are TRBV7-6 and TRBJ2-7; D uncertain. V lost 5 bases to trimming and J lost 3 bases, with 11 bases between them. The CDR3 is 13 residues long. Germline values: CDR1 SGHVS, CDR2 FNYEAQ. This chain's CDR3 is CASSLNRVYEQYF. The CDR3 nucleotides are TGTGCCAGCAGCCTAAACAGAGTCTACGAGCAGTACTTC.

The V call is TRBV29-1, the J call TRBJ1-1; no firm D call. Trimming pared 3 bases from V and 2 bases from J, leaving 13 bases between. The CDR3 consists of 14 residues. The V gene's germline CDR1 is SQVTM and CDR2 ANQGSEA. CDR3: CSVEEGLGNTEAFF. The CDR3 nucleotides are TGCAGCGTTGAGGAGGGTCTCGGAAACACTGAAGCTTTCTTT.

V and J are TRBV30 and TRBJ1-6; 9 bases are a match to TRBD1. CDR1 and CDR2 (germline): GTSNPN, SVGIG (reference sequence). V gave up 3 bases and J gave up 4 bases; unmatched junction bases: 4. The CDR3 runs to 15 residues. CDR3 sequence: CAWSLTGGYNSPLHF. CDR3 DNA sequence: TGTGCCTGGAGCCTGACAGGGGGTTATAATTCACCCCTCCACTTT.

CDR3 bases: TGTGCCACCAGTAAAGCCACGTCTAGCAATCAGCCCCAGCATTTT. Translation gives CATSKATSSNQPQHF. The rearrangement links TRBV15 to TRBJ1-5; unclear D gene. Trimming took 6 bases from V and 0 from J, leaving 12 bases between them. The CDR3 is made up of 15 amino acids. Germline CDR1 and CDR2: LNHNV and YYDKDF (reference sequence).

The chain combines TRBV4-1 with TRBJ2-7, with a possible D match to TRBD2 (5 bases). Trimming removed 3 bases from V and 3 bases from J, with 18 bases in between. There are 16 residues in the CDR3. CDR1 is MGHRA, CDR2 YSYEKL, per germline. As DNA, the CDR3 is TGCGCCAGCAGCCACCCAGGTGGCGGGCCAAACTACGAGCAGTACTTC. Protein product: CASSHPGGGPNYEQYF.

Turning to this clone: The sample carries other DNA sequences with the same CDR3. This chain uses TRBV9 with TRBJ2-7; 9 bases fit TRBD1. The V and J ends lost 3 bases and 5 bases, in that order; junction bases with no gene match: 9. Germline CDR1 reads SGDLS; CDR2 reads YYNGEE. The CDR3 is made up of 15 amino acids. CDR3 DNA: TGTGCCAGCAGCGAGGGAGGGACAGGGCCCGACGAGCAGTACTTC. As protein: CASSEGGTGPDEQYF.

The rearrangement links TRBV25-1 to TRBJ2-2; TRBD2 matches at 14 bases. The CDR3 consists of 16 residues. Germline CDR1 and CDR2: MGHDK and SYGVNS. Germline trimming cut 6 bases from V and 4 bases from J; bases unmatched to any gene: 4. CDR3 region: CASSQTSGGATGELFF. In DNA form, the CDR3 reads TGTGCCAGCAGCCAGACTAGCGGGGGGGCCACCGGGGAGCTGTTTTTT. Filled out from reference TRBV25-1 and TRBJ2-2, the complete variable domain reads EADIYQTPRYLVIGTGKKITLECSQTMGHDKMYWYQQDPGMELHLIHYSYGVNSTEKGDLSSESTVSRIRTEHFPLTLESARPSHTSQYLCASSQTSGGATGELFFGEGSRLTVL.

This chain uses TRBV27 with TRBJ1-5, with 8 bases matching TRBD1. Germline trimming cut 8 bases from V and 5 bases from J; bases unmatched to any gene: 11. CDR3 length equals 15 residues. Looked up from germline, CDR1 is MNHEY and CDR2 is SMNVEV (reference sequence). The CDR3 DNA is TGTGCCAGCTGCCCCGGGACAGGTTTTGATCAGCCCCAGCATTTT. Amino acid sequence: CASCPGTGFDQPQHF.

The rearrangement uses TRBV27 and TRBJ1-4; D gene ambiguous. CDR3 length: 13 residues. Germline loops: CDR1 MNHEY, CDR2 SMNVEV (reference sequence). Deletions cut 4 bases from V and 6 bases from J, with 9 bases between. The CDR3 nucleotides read TGTGCCAGCAGTTGGGCAGGCGATGAAAAACTGTTTTTT. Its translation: CASSWAGDEKLFF.

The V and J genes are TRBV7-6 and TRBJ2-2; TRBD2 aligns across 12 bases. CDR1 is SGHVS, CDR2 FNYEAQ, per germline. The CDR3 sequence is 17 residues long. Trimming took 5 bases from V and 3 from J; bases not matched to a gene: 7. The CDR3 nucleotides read TGTGCCAGCAGCGCCTCTAGCGGGGGGGCCCACACCGGGGAGCTGTTTTTT. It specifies CASSASSGGAHTGELFF.

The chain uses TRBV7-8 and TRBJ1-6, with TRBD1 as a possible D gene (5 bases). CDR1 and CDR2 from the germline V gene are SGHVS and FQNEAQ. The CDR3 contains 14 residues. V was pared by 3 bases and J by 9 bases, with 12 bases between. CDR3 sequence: CASSLGGIGSPLHF. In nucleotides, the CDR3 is TGTGCCAGCAGCTTGGGGGGGATTGGTTCACCCCTCCACTTT.

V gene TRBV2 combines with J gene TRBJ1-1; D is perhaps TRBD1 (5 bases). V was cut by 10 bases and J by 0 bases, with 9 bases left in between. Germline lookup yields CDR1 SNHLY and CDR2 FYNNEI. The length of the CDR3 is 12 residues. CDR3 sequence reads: CATQGLNTEAFF. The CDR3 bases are TGTGCCACGCAGGGTTTGAACACTGAAGCTTTCTTT. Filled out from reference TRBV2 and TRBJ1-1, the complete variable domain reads EPEVTQTPSHQVTQMGQEVILRCVPISNHLYFYWYRQILGQKVEFLVSFYNNEISEKSEIFDDQFSVERPDGSNFTLKIRSTKLEDSAMYFCATQGLNTEAFFGQGTRLTVV.

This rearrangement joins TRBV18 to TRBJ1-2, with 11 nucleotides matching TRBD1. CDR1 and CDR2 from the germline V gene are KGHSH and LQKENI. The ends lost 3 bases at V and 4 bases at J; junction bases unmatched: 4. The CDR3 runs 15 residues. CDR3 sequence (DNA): TGTGCCAGCTCACCCCGGACAGGGGGCGGCTATGGCTACACCTTC. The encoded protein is CASSPRTGGGYGYTF. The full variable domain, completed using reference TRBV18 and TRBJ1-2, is NAGVMQNPRHLVRRRGQEARLRCSPMKGHSHVYWYRQLPEEGLKFMVYLQKENIIDESGMPKERFSAEFPKEGPSILRIQQVVRGDSAAYFCASSPRTGGGYGYTFGSGTRLTVV.

CDR3 sequence (DNA): TGCGCCAGCAGCTTGGGAGGTAGGGACATTGAGACCCAGTACTTC. Translation: CASSLGGRDIETQYF. The chain employs TRBV5-1 and TRBJ2-5; weak D call: TRBD1 (6 bases). V shed 0 bases and J shed 5 bases, with 14 bases lying between them. The CDR3 totals 15 residues. Germline assignment: CDR1 SGHRS and CDR2 YFSETQ.

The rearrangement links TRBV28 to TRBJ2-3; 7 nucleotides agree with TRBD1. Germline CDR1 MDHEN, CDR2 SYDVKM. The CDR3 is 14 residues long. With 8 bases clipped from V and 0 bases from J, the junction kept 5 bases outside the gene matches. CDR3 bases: TGTGCCAGCGCCCGGGACAGAAGCACAGATACGCAGTATTTT. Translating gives CASARDRSTDTQYF.

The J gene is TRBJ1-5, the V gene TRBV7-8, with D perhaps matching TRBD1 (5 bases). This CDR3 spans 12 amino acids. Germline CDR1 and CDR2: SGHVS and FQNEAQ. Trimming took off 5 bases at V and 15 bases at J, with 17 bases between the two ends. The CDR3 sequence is CASSPRIGAAHF. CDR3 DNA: TGTGCCAGCAGCCCACGGATTGGGGCCGCGCATTTT.